This entry concerns a single TCR beta chain. Its specificity is unknown. This record comes from a study of metastatic and nonmetastatic thyroid tumors. On the study more broadly: The comparison covered peripheral blood and tumor or nodule tissue in malignant and benign thyroid patients.

In germline, CDR1 is DFQATT, CDR2 SNEGSKA (reference sequence). CDR3 length: 15 residues. With 3 bases removed from V and 3 bases from J, the gap between germline ends came to 16 bases. Nobody among the patients had been given any treatment before thyroid surgery. Regarding the study as a whole: Within blood and tumor, benign nodules reportedly had significantly lower TCR beta diversity than malignant thyroid tumors did.

MiXCR reprocessed the PCR reads for TCRdb. The sample records 45,000 to 65,000 clones, approximately 19% being singletons. Sequenced material: blood. This rearrangement joins TRBV20-1 to TRBJ2-3, with D perhaps TRBD1 (5 bases). This receptor was identified in a female donor with papillary thyroid cancer or a benign thyroid nodule (not recorded which). Some clones in this sample may be carry-over from other donors' samples. DNA of the CDR3: TGCAGTGCTAGTAGGGTCGTTGCAGGGACAGATACGCAGTATTTT. This sequence encodes CSASRVVAGTDTQYF.